Shown below are 9 T cell receptor beta chains from a single sample sequenced in a study of shared clonotypes between healthy human individuals. Some clones are missing from TCRdb's copy, which holds only in-frame ones; the method was immunoSEQ multiplex PCR. The sample lists hundreds of thousands of clones; 90% to 97% were seen once. Positively selected for CCR7, the CD45RO-negative cells used as naive CD8 cells excluded terminally differentiated effector memory CD45RA+ cells. Sequenced sample: naive CD8+ T cells sorted from blood. The receptors originated from a woman in her twenties or thirties in good health.

The chain has TRBV19 and TRBJ2-5, with a possible D match to TRBD2 (5 bases). The CDR3 loop spans 13 amino acids. With 7 bases removed from V and 7 bases from J, the gap between germline ends came to 16 bases. CDR1 is LNHDA, CDR2 SQIVND, per germline (reference sequence). The CDR3 sequence is CASMGRSSGTQYF. The CDR3 DNA follows: TGTGCCAGTATGGGCAGGTCAAGCGGGACCCAGTACTTC.

The chain joins TRBV4-1 to TRBJ1-1; D gene unclear. This CDR3 has 13 amino acids. Germline CDR1 reads MGHRA; CDR2 reads YSYEKL. Trimming left V 4 bases short and J 3 bases short, with 9 bases between. DNA of the CDR3: TGCGCCAGCAGCCCTGGGTCGGACACTGAAGCTTTCTTT. It encodes CASSPGSDTEAFF.

The chain employs TRBV6-1 and TRBJ2-7; D is perhaps TRBD1 (6 bases). The CDR3 runs to 14 residues. Trimming cost V 5 bases and J 2 bases, with 13 bases left between them. Germline V CDR1 and CDR2: MNHNS, SASEGT. The CDR3 sequence is CASSQTTGPYEQYF. In nucleotides, the CDR3 is TGTGCCAGCAGTCAAACGACAGGCCCCTACGAGCAGTACTTC.

This chain connects TRBV29-1 to TRBJ2-6; D unclear. This CDR3 region has 18 residues. Germline V gene lookup returns CDR1 SQVTM and CDR2 ANQGSEA. With 4 bases removed from V and 0 bases from J, the gap between germline ends came to 19 bases. The CDR3 DNA sequence: TGCAGCGTTGGTTTTTGGGCCGACGGAAACTCTGGGGCCAACGTCCTGACTTTC. Its translation is CSVGFWADGNSGANVLTF.

The chain employs TRBV28 and TRBJ2-3, with TRBD2 as a possible D gene (5 bases). V lost 1 base to trimming and J lost 0 bases, with 8 bases between them. The CDR3 runs 15 residues. Germline loops: CDR1 MDHEN, CDR2 SYDVKM. The CDR3 loop is CASSLSWESTDTQYF. DNA for the CDR3: TGTGCCAGCAGTTTATCGTGGGAGAGCACAGATACGCAGTATTTT.

This clone was observed once. This rearrangement joins TRBV5-4 to TRBJ2-7; D is ambiguous. This CDR3 comprises 15 residues. V lost 0 bases and J 5 bases, leaving 15 bases between the germline ends. Per germline, CDR1 SGHNT and CDR2 YYREEE (reference sequence). CDR3 sequence reads: CASSLGTAATDEQYF. CDR3 nucleotides: TGTGCCAGCAGCTTGGGAACGGCCGCAACCGACGAGCAGTACTTC.

The CDR3 bases are TGTGCCAGCAGCCGACGGGCAGTAGCGGGAGAGGGAGGCACAGATACGCAGTATTTT. Translation: CASSRRAVAGEGGTDTQYF. The chain links TRBV21-1 to TRBJ2-3; TRBD2, the table's D call, lacks a check against the DNA. TRBV21-1 is a listed pseudogene. The CDR3 is 19 residues long.

The chain has TRBV9 and TRBJ1-3; maybe TRBD1 (6 bases). Germline lookup yields CDR1 SGDLS and CDR2 YYNGEE. The length of the CDR3 is 17 residues. V lost 1 base, J lost 3 bases, and 17 bases lay in between. The CDR3 coding sequence is TGTGCCAGCAGCGTATCCCCCACAGGGCTCCGTGGAAACACCATATATTTT. Residues: CASSVSPTGLRGNTIYF.

V and J are TRBV28 and TRBJ2-5; 8 nucleotides match TRBD1. After removal of 4 bases from V and 4 bases from J, the junction contained 11 bases not matched to a gene. The CDR3 is made up of 16 amino acids. Germline assignment: CDR1 MDHEN and CDR2 SYDVKM. This CDR3 reads CASSWRQGKYSETQYF. DNA for the CDR3: TGTGCCAGCAGTTGGCGACAGGGGAAATATTCAGAGACCCAGTACTTC.